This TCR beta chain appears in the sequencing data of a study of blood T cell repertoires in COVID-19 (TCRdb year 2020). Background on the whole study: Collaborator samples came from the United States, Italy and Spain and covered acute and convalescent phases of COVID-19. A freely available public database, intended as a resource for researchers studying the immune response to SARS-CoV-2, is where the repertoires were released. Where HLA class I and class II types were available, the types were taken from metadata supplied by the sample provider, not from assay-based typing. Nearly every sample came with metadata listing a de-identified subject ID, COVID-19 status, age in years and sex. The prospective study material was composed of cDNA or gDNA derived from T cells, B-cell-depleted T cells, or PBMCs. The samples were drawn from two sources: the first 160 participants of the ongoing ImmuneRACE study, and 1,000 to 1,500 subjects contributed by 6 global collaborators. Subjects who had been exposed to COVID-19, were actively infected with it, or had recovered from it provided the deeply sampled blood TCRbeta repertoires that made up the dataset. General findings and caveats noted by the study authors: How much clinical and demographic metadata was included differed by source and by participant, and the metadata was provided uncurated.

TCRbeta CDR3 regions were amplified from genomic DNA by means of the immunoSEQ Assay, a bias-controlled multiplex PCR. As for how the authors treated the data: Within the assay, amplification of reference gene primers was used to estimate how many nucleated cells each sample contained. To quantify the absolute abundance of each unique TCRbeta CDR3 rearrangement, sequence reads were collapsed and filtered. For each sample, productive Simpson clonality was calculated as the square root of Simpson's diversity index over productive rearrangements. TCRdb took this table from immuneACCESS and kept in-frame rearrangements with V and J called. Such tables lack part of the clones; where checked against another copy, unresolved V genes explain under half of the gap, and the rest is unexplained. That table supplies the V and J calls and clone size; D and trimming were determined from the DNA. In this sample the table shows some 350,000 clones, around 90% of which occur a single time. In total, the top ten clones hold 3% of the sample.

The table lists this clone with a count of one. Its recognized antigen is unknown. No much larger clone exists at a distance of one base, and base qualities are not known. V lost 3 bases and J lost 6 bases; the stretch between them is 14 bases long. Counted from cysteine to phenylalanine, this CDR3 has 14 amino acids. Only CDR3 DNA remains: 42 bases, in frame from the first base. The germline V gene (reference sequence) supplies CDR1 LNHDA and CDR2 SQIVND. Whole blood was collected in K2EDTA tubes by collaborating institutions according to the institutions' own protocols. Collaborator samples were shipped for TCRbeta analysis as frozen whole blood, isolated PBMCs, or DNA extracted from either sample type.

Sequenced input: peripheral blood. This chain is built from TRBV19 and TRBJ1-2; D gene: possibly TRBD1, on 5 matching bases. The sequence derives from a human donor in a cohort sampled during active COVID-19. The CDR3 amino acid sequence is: CASSIHRGIDGYTF. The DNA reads TGTGCCAGTAGTATTCATCGGGGGATAGATGGCTACACCTTC.